The rows below give T cell receptor beta chains drawn from one sample of a study of T cell responses to AZD1222 COVID-19 vaccine. The table came from immunoSEQ multiplex PCR; TCRdb's copy has only in-frame clones and leaves some out. The table has around 140,000 clones, roughly 88% seen once. Sequenced here: peripheral blood, sampled 28 days after the second AZD1222 dose. These receptors were obtained from an adult who received the AZD1222 COVID-19 vaccine. Both conserved end residues are part of each CDR3. D genes are given only for firm matches. Where a row states a size, it is once, few, many or the class of an expanded clone; other rows omit it.

CDR3aa: CASKSGRVYNEQFF
CDR3nt: TGTGCCAGCAAGAGCGGGAGGGTATACAATGAGCAGTTCTTC
j_gene: TRBJ2-1
v_gene: TRBV2
d_gene: TRBD2
abundance: .

CDR3aa: CASSLDGQGTEAFF
CDR3nt: TGCGCCAGCAGCTTGGACGGACAGGGCACTGAAGCTTTCTTT
j_gene: TRBJ1-1
v_gene: TRBV5-1
d_gene: TRBD1
abundance: .

CDR3aa: CASRTSSGRADTQYF
CDR3nt: TGTGCCAGCAGGACCTCTAGCGGGAGGGCAGATACGCAGTATTTT
j_gene: TRBJ2-3
v_gene: TRBV28
d_gene: TRBD2
abundance: .

CDR3aa: CASSQKGSWVNTEAFF
CDR3nt: TGCGCCAGCAGTCAAAAAGGGTCTTGGGTGAACACTGAAGCTTTCTTT
j_gene: TRBJ1-1
v_gene: TRBV23-1
d_gene: .
abundance: .

CDR3aa: CASSLRYSYNQPQHF
CDR3nt: TGTGCCAGCAGTTTACGCTACAGTTACAATCAGCCCCAGCATTTT
j_gene: TRBJ1-5
v_gene: TRBV27
d_gene: .
abundance: .

CDR3aa: CATIRDRGQVNTEAFF
CDR3nt: TGTGCCACCATTCGGGACAGGGGGCAAGTGAACACTGAAGCTTTCTTT
j_gene: TRBJ1-1
v_gene: TRBV24-1
d_gene: TRBD1
abundance: .

CDR3aa: CASRDVGTEAFF
CDR3nt: TGCGCCAGCCGGGACGTTGGCACTGAAGCTTTCTTT
j_gene: TRBJ1-1
v_gene: TRBV5-1
d_gene: .
abundance: once

CDR3aa: CASSFQFNSPLHF
CDR3nt: TGTGCCAGCAGTTTTCAATTTAATTCACCCCTCCACTTT
j_gene: TRBJ1-6
v_gene: TRBV6-5
d_gene: .
abundance: .

CDR3aa: CSVDQLGTDTQYF
CDR3nt: TGCAGCGTTGATCAATTAGGCACAGATACGCAGTATTTT
j_gene: TRBJ2-3
v_gene: TRBV29-1
d_gene: .
abundance: once

CDR3aa: CASSLTGGTMNTEAFF
CDR3nt: TGTGCCAGCAGCCTAACAGGGGGCACTATGAACACTGAAGCTTTCTTT
j_gene: TRBJ1-1
v_gene: TRBV3-1/TRBV3-2
d_gene: TRBD1
abundance: once

CDR3aa: CASSPGTSGPTDTQYF
CDR3nt: TGTGCCAGCAGCCCGGGGACTAGCGGGCCCACAGATACGCAGTATTTT
j_gene: TRBJ2-3
v_gene: TRBV11-3
d_gene: TRBD2
abundance: .

CDR3aa: CASSPGTSGTFVQYF
CDR3nt: TGTGCCAGCTCACCAGGGACTAGCGGAACCTTCGTGCAGTACTTC
j_gene: TRBJ2-7
v_gene: TRBV18
d_gene: TRBD2
abundance: few

CDR3aa: CASSVLGGTTNEKLFF
CDR3nt: TGTGCCAGCAGCGTCTTAGGTGGAACAACTAATGAAAAACTGTTTTTT
j_gene: TRBJ1-4
v_gene: TRBV5-4
d_gene: .
abundance: .

CDR3aa: CASSQTPMYEQYF
CDR3nt: TGCGCCAGCAGCCAAACCCCCATGTACGAGCAGTACTTC
j_gene: TRBJ2-7
v_gene: TRBV4-1
d_gene: .
abundance: .